The next 18 T cell receptor beta chains were all read from a single sample in a study of T cells in Graves' hyperthyroidism and ophthalmopathy. Amplification of TCR beta CDR3 regions used RNA as the template. The study used the HTBI primer set for a first-round RT-PCR of the TCR CDR3. MiXCR was run by TCRdb on the multiplex PCR reads, yielding one entry per CDR3 protein. This table holds 250,000 to 350,000 distinct CDR3 sequences, around a sixth found once. The sample consisted of blood. These receptors were collected from a man between 25 and 39 years old with Graves' hyperthyroidism.

This clonotype was seen at least ten times. The V and J genes are TRBV7-9 and TRBJ2-7, with 13 bases matching TRBD2. The CDR3 consists of 19 residues. CDR1 and CDR2 (germline): SEHNR, FQNEAQ (reference sequence). The J segment lost 0 bases and the V segment lost 4 bases, leaving 12 bases of the junction unmatched. The CDR3 nucleotides are TGTGCCAGCAGCTCCCGGACTAGCGGGAGCGGGATGGTCTCCTACGAGCAGTACTTC. Amino acid sequence: CASSSRTSGSGMVSYEQYF.

At least ten counts were recorded for this clonotype. The V call is TRBV7-2, the J call TRBJ1-2; no clear D gene. Trimming pared 3 bases from V and 2 bases from J, leaving 7 bases between. This CDR3 has 13 amino acids. Germline V gene data show CDR1 as SGHTA and CDR2 as FQGNSA. This CDR3 is CASSFGPNYGYTF. Written as DNA, the CDR3 is TGTGCCAGCAGCTTTGGGCCGAACTATGGCTACACCTTC.

This clonotype was seen more than once but under ten times. This sequence joins TRBV11-3 and TRBJ1-1, with unresolved D. This CDR3 spans 15 amino acids. Germline CDR1 SGHNT, CDR2 YENEEA. The ends were cut back, 1 base at V and 1 base at J, with 10 bases in the middle. The CDR3 DNA sequence: TGTGCCAGCAGCTTAGGTGAGGGAGGGAACACTGAAGCTTTCTTT. Residues: CASSLGEGGNTEAFF.

This clonotype has ten or more counts. The V and J genes are TRBV30 and TRBJ2-3, with 8 bases that match TRBD2. The length of the CDR3 is 13 residues. The V and J ends lost 1 base and 6 bases, in that order; junction bases with no gene match: 3. From germline, CDR1 is GTSNPN and CDR2 SVGIG (reference sequence). CDR3 coding DNA: TGTGCCTGGAGTGGCGGCGGGAGGGATACGCAGTATTTT. It encodes CAWSGGGRDTQYF.

This chain uses TRBV27 with TRBJ1-2; a possible D gene is TRBD1 (6 bases). The CDR3 is made up of 14 amino acids. The germline V and J ends were trimmed by 6 bases and 8 bases, with 19 bases remaining between them. Germline loops: CDR1 MNHEY, CDR2 SMNVEV (reference sequence). As DNA, the CDR3 is TGTGCCAGCAGGCCGTTAGGGGGGGGAAAAGGCTACACCTTC. This translates into CASRPLGGGKGYTF.

The chain joins TRBV19 to TRBJ2-7, with a possible D match to TRBD1 (5 bases). V lost 6 bases and J 6 bases, leaving 18 bases between the germline ends. This CDR3 spans 14 amino acids. Germline CDR1 is LNHDA and CDR2 is SQIVND (reference sequence). The CDR3 coding sequence is TGTGCCAGTAGGCAACAGGCTGGCGGTGGCGAGCAGTACTTC. It is translated as CASRQQAGGGEQYF.

This clonotype was detected many times. This sequence joins TRBV29-1 and TRBJ2-1; 15 nucleotides match TRBD2. V lost 8 bases, J lost 5 bases, and 7 bases stayed unmatched. The germline gives CDR1 SQVTM, CDR2 ANQGSEA. The CDR3 consists of 15 residues. CDR3 DNA: TGCAGCTTGAGGACTAGCGGGAGGGCCAACAATGAGCAGTTCTTC. It yields the protein CSLRTSGRANNEQFF.

V usage is TRBV19 and J usage is TRBJ2-2; D not resolved. V was clipped by 2 bases and J by 6 bases, with 13 bases between them. Germline CDR1 and CDR2: LNHDA and SQIVND (reference sequence). There are 15 residues in the CDR3. This CDR3 reads CASSILSRKAGELFF. The CDR3 DNA sequence: TGTGCCAGTAGTATACTGAGCCGGAAGGCCGGGGAGCTGTTTTTT.

V and J are TRBV5-5 and TRBJ1-6; no firm D call. Germline assignment: CDR1 SGHKS and CDR2 YYEKEE (reference sequence). Trimming took off 3 bases at V and 7 bases at J, with 11 bases between the two ends. The CDR3 is 14 residues long. The CDR3 here is CASSYDGQNSPLHF. CDR3 sequence (DNA): TGTGCCAGCAGCTATGACGGCCAGAATTCACCCCTCCACTTT.

This clonotype was recorded many times. The V and J genes are TRBV18 and TRBJ2-7, with a weak D call TRBD2 (5 bases). Germline lookup yields CDR1 KGHSH and CDR2 LQKENI. V lost 0 bases and J 2 bases, leaving 11 bases between the germline ends. This CDR3 is built from 15 residues. The chain's CDR3 is CASSPPGEGPYEQYF. CDR3 in DNA: TGTGCCAGCTCACCACCGGGAGAAGGGCCCTACGAGCAGTACTTC.

In its sample, this clonotype was seen a few times. The chain uses TRBV7-9 and TRBJ1-2, with 7 bases lining up with TRBD1. CDR3 size: 14 residues. Germline CDR1 and CDR2: SEHNR and FQNEAQ (reference sequence). Unmatched junction bases numbered 12, after V lost 8 bases and J lost 6 bases. The CDR3 DNA follows: TGTGCCAGCCAAACAGGGGCGGGTTTGGATGGCTACACCTTC. Translated: CASQTGAGLDGYTF.

This clonotype was seen a few times. The chain employs TRBV27 and TRBJ1-5, with 8 bases identical to TRBD1. Germline CDR1 reads MNHEY; CDR2 reads SMNVEV (reference sequence). Trimming removed 5 bases from V and 5 bases from J; junction bases left unmatched: 2. This CDR3 region has 13 residues. CDR3 sequence: CASSHRGDQPQHF. The CDR3 nucleotides are TGTGCCAGCAGTCACAGGGGGGATCAGCCCCAGCATTTT.

This clonotype was detected ten times or more. V and J are TRBV7-2 and TRBJ2-1; D is possibly TRBD2 (5 bases). CDR3 size: 16 residues. Germline CDR1 is SGHTA and CDR2 is FQGNSA. Trimming cost V 3 bases and J 8 bases, with 20 bases left between them. As DNA, the CDR3 is TGTGCCAGCAGCTTGATTGCGGGTCAAGCCCGGGATGAGCAGTTCTTC. This gives the protein CASSLIAGQARDEQFF.

In this sample, this clonotype turned up a few times. A single base separates this from a much larger clone, so it may be a read error. Likely a read error: the CDR3 ends without its conserved phenylalanine or tryptophan. The J gene is TRBJ2-7, the V gene TRBV28; D ambiguous. The germline CDR1 and CDR2 sequences are MDHEN and SYDVKM. The V end was cut by 8 bases, the J end by 3 bases, with 5 bases between. The CDR3 spans 10 residues. As DNA, the CDR3 is TGTGCCAGCGGGCTCTACGAGCAGTACTCC. Translating gives CASGLYEQYS.

The chain joins TRBV6-1 to TRBJ2-7, with 7 bases fitting TRBD1. The trim removed 4 bases at V and 4 bases at J, leaving 7 bases unmatched. Germline-derived CDR1 and CDR2 are MNHNS and SASEGT. This CDR3 is 14 amino acids long. CDR3 in DNA: TGTGCCAGCAGTGGACAGGGATCGGGATACGAGCAGTACTTC. It specifies CASSGQGSGYEQYF.

The chain combines TRBV6-1 with TRBJ2-2; D possibly corresponds to TRBD1 (5 bases). Germline lookup yields CDR1 MNHNS and CDR2 SASEGT. This CDR3 contains 16 residues. V shed 2 bases and J shed 4 bases, with 14 bases lying between them. CDR3 nucleotides: TGTGCCAGCAGTGAAACCCCCCCAGGGTCCACCGGGGAGCTGTTTTTT. This codes for CASSETPPGSTGELFF.

The rearrangement uses TRBV19 and TRBJ2-1; 8 bases fit TRBD2. CDR1 and CDR2 from the germline V gene are LNHDA and SQIVND (reference sequence). There are 14 residues in the CDR3. The junction had 3 bases not matched to a gene; V was cut back by 1 base and J by 7 bases. CDR3 region: CASSIAREGNEQFF. The CDR3 DNA reads as TGTGCCAGTAGTATAGCCCGGGAGGGGAATGAGCAGTTCTTC.

This clonotype was detected ten times or more. The chain combines TRBV5-1 with TRBJ2-7, with D possibly being TRBD2 (6 bases). Germline CDR1 reads SGHRS; CDR2 reads YFSETQ. The ends were cut back, 1 base at V and 0 bases at J, with 11 bases in the middle. This CDR3 spans 15 amino acids. The CDR3 sequence is CASSLTSLGSYEQYF. The CDR3 DNA reads TGCGCCAGCAGCTTGACTAGCTTGGGCTCCTACGAGCAGTACTTC.